This TCR beta chain was found in a study of regulatory T cells in long-lasting Graves disease. iRepertoire HTBI primers and Arm-PCR of CDR3 regions built TCR beta libraries. Each CDR3 protein is one row after TCRdb ran MiXCR on the multiplex PCR reads. The table records roughly 350,000 distinct CDR3 sequences, over 15% of them present only once. Deletions cut 3 bases from V and 4 bases from J, with 15 bases between. This CDR3 spans 15 amino acids. Germline lookup yields CDR1 MDHEN and CDR2 SYDVKM. Indicated time point: newly diagnosed GD, antithyroid drugs for less than 3 months. PBMC-extracted RNA yielded the TCR library. This clonotype was picked up many times. These data were also filed under a second study, of T cells in Graves' hyperthyroidism and ophthalmopathy. That report adds: Initially, a first-round RT-PCR of the TCR CDR3 employed the HTBI primer set.

This sequence was found in a man aged 35 to 55 with Graves disease. This rearrangement joins TRBV28 to TRBJ1-1; D not resolved. Material: peripheral blood mononuclear cells (PBMCs), obtained at new diagnosis, from a patient treated with antithyroid drugs. CDR3 region: CASSFLDDPGTEAFF. The CDR3 coding sequence is TGTGCCAGCAGTTTTCTGGATGATCCGGGCACTGAAGCTTTCTTT.